The 31 T cell receptor beta chains listed next were all sequenced from one sample in a study of cytomegalovirus exposure and HLA in healthy donors (dated by TCRdb to between 2016 and 2019). Library preparation used the immunoSEQ multiplex PCR assay. TCRdb obtained this table from immuneACCESS and retained in-frame rearrangements with V and J assigned. These tables miss some clones; where compared with another copy, unresolved V genes account for less than half of the shortfall, and the remainder is unexplained. The sample profile shows roughly 52,000 clones; 88% of them were found once. Under 8.5% of the sample is taken by the ten largest. Material for sequencing was PBMCs. These receptors originate from a woman aged 25 to 45 in good health and CMV-seronegative.

This clone showed up just once. V gene TRBV28 combines with J gene TRBJ1-1; TRBD1 matches at 9 bases. V gave up 6 bases and J gave up 5 bases; unmatched junction bases: 10. Germline V gene lookup returns CDR1 MDHEN and CDR2 SYDVKM. The CDR3 sequence is 15 residues long. The CDR3 DNA sequence: TGTGCCAGCAGAAGAAGCCGGGACAGGGTAACTGAAGCTTTCTTT. Protein product: CASRRSRDRVTEAFF.

The table lists this clone with a count of one. V is TRBV2 and J is TRBJ2-2; 10 nucleotides agree with TRBD2. CDR3 length: 15 amino acids. Germline lookup yields CDR1 SNHLY and CDR2 FYNNEI. V lost 6 bases and J lost 4; bases outside the gene matches: 5. CDR3 loop: CASSRLAGITGELFF. The CDR3 DNA reads TGTGCCAGCAGCCGACTAGCGGGTATCACCGGGGAGCTGTTTTTT.

The CDR3: CASTLRQGRTAFF. CDR3 nucleotide sequence: TGTGCCAGCACCCTACGACAGGGTCGAACAGCTTTCTTT. The chain uses TRBV28 and TRBJ1-1, with 7 nucleotides matching TRBD1. V shed 7 bases, J shed 10 bases, and the junction held 12 bases outside the gene matches. CDR1 is MDHEN and CDR2 is SYDVKM in the germline V gene. This CDR3 has 13 residues.

This clone showed up just once. This chain's CDR3 is CSASHSYEQYF. CDR3 nucleotides: TGCAGTGCTAGCCACAGCTACGAGCAGTACTTC. The J gene is TRBJ2-7, the V gene TRBV20-1; no clear D gene. The CDR3 is 11 amino acids. Deletions cut 3 bases from V and 3 bases from J, with 6 bases between. Germline values: CDR1 DFQATT, CDR2 SNEGSKA (reference sequence).

The chain joins TRBV13 to TRBJ2-5, with D tentatively TRBD1 (8 bases). Trimming took 5 bases from V and 5 from J, leaving 18 bases between them. CDR1 and CDR2 (germline): PRHDT, FYEKMQ (reference sequence). This CDR3 comprises 15 residues. CDR3 bases: TGTGCCAGCAGCGCCTCTAACAGGGGGGGCGAGACCCAGTACTTC. Translation: CASSASNRGGETQYF.

This chain joins TRBV9 and TRBJ2-6; 8 nucleotides align to TRBD2. With V trimmed by 3 bases and J by 2 bases, 1 base remained unmatched. Per germline, CDR1 SGDLS and CDR2 YYNGEE. This CDR3 is 15 amino acids long. The CDR3 protein is CASSGGGPGANVLTF. In DNA, the CDR3 is TGTGCCAGCAGCGGCGGGGGGCCTGGGGCCAACGTCCTGACTTTC.

J is TRBJ1-1 and V is TRBV28, with unresolved D. From germline, CDR1 is MDHEN and CDR2 SYDVKM. Trimming took off 3 bases at V and 0 bases at J, with 8 bases between the two ends. The length of the CDR3 is 14 residues. CDR3 sequence reads: CASSFPGMNTEAFF. CDR3 DNA sequence: TGTGCCAGCAGTTTTCCGGGTATGAACACTGAAGCTTTCTTT. Drawing the rest from reference TRBV28 and TRBJ1-1, the complete variable domain is DVKVTQSSRYLVKRTGEKVFLECVQDMDHENMFWYRQDPGLGLRLIYFSYDVKMKEKGDIPEGYSVSREKKERFSLILESASTNQTSMYLCASSFPGMNTEAFFGQGTRLTVV.

The J gene is TRBJ1-2, the V gene TRBV29-1; unclear D gene. V shed 0 bases and J shed 8 bases, with 4 bases lying between them. This CDR3 comprises 10 residues. Germline CDR1 reads SQVTM; CDR2 reads ANQGSEA. The CDR3 nucleotides are TGCAGCGTTGAAGAGGGCGGCTACACCTTC. As protein: CSVEEGGYTF. The full variable domain, completed using reference TRBV29-1 and TRBJ1-2, is SAVISQKPSRDICQRGTSLTIQCQVDSQVTMMFWYRQQPGQSLTLIATANQGSEATYESGFVIDKFPISRPNLTFSTLTVSNMSPEDSSIYLCSVEEGGYTFGSGTRLTVV.

The chain carries TRBV29-1 and TRBJ1-1, with TRBD1 matching over 8 bases. CDR3 length: 12 residues. Germline V CDR1 and CDR2: SQVTM, ANQGSEA. The V gene end was trimmed by 8 bases and the J gene end by 4 bases; junction bases not matched to a gene: 6. The CDR3 bases are TGCAGCTCGCAGGGGGCGAGCACTGAAGCTTTCTTT. This translates into CSSQGASTEAFF.

The rearrangement joins TRBV6-6 to TRBJ2-1; a weak D match, TRBD2 (5 bases). V was clipped by 4 bases and J by 2 bases, with 9 bases between them. CDR1 is MNHNY, CDR2 SVGAGI, per germline (reference sequence). The CDR3 runs 14 residues. Written as DNA, the CDR3 is TGTGCCAGCAGTTGGGCCGGGACCTACAATGAGCAGTTCTTC. This gives the protein CASSWAGTYNEQFF.

V gene TRBV9 combines with J gene TRBJ2-1; 11 bases line up with TRBD2. The CDR3 runs 15 residues. After removal of 4 bases from V and 6 bases from J, the junction contained 6 bases not matched to a gene. Germline CDR1 is SGDLS and CDR2 is YYNGEE. DNA of the CDR3: TGTGCCAGCAGCCCTCTAGCGGGAGGTGGCAATGAGCAGTTCTTC. This codes for CASSPLAGGGNEQFF.

The genes are TRBV28 and TRBJ1-2; D may be TRBD1 (5 bases). The germline V and J ends were trimmed by 2 bases and 8 bases, with 12 bases remaining between them. CDR3 length equals 13 residues. Germline V gives CDR1 MDHEN, CDR2 SYDVKM. As DNA, the CDR3 is TGTGCCAGCAGTTTAATCAGGGTTGGCGGCTACACCTTC. This gives the protein CASSLIRVGGYTF.

The genes are TRBV2 and TRBJ1-5; D possibly corresponds to TRBD1 (5 bases). Germline lookup yields CDR1 SNHLY and CDR2 FYNNEI. V dropped 6 bases and J dropped 3 bases, with 9 bases sitting between them. The CDR3 runs 13 residues. The CDR3 region has the DNA TGTGCCAGCAGCAGGGCGATCAATCAGCCCCAGCATTTT. This translates into CASSRAINQPQHF. Looking up the rest from reference TRBV2 and TRBJ1-5 gives the full variable domain: EPEVTQTPSHQVTQMGQEVILRCVPISNHLYFYWYRQILGQKVEFLVSFYNNEISEKSEIFDDQFSVERPDGSNFTLKIRSTKLEDSAMYFCASSRAINQPQHFGDGTRLSIL.

This clone is medium-sized. This chain uses TRBV5-5 with TRBJ2-7; 8 bases are a match to TRBD2. There are 16 residues in the CDR3. The V gene end was trimmed by 3 bases and the J gene end by 0 bases; junction bases not matched to a gene: 8. Looked up from germline, CDR1 is SGHKS and CDR2 is YYEKEE (reference sequence). CDR3 protein: CASSYRSGAVSYEQYF. DNA for the CDR3: TGTGCCAGCAGCTACCGTAGCGGGGCCGTCTCCTACGAGCAGTACTTC.

This chain links TRBV9 with TRBJ2-1; 10 bases fit TRBD2. Germline V CDR1 and CDR2: SGDLS, YYNGEE. Unmatched junction bases numbered 4, after V lost 3 bases and J lost 7 bases. The CDR3 contains 14 residues. CDR3 nucleotides: TGTGCCAGCAGCGCGGGACTAGCGATAAATGAGCAGTTCTTC. It encodes CASSAGLAINEQFF.

A single count supports this clone. This chain joins TRBV10-3 and TRBJ1-5; tentative D call: TRBD1 (6 bases). V dropped 8 bases and J dropped 3 bases, with 8 bases sitting between them. CDR1 is ENHRY and CDR2 is SYGVKD in the germline V gene. This CDR3 region has 12 residues. The CDR3 coding sequence is TGTGCCATCGGGGGGGCCAATCAGCCCCAGCATTTT. Translated: CAIGGANQPQHF.

This clone was recorded once. This chain uses TRBV30 with TRBJ2-7, with 11 nucleotides matching TRBD2. The CDR3 is 18 amino acids. CDR1 is GTSNPN and CDR2 is SVGIG in the germline V gene (reference sequence). V gave up 0 bases and J gave up 8 bases; unmatched junction bases: 18. The CDR3 DNA reads as TGTGCCTGGAGTGTAATAGATGAGGTACTAGCGGGAGCCTTAAAGCAGTACTTC. Amino acids: CAWSVIDEVLAGALKQYF. Full variable domain (rest looked up from reference TRBV30 and TRBJ2-7): SQTIHQWPATLVQPVGSPLSLECTVEGTSNPNLYWYRQAAGRGLQLLFYSVGIGQISSEVPQNLSASRPQDRQFILSSKKLLLSDSGFYLCAWSVIDEVLAGALKQYFGPGTRLTVT.

The sample holds one count of this clone. The J gene is TRBJ2-7, the V gene TRBV6-6; D is possibly TRBD1 (5 bases). From germline, CDR1 is MNHNY and CDR2 SVGAGI (reference sequence). V gave up 7 bases and J gave up 5 bases, with 15 bases separating them. This CDR3 comprises 13 residues. The CDR3 loop is CASTQAGWDEQYF. In DNA, the CDR3 is TGTGCCAGCACCCAAGCAGGGTGGGACGAGCAGTACTTC.

As concerns this clone: Mismatch with germline at one junction end may stem from a read error. This chain's CDR3 is CASSLPTQGLAGGLQIF. DNA for the CDR3: TGTGCCAGCAGCTTGCCTACTCAGGGACTAGCGGGAGGACTACAGATCTTC. The chain combines TRBV5-4 with TRBJ2-1, with TRBD2 matching over 15 bases. Germline CDR1 is SGHNT and CDR2 is YYREEE (reference sequence). CDR3 size: 17 residues.

V is TRBV27 and J is TRBJ2-6, with D perhaps TRBD1 (6 bases). The CDR3 has 18 residues. Germline assignment: CDR1 MNHEY and CDR2 SMNVEV (reference sequence). V was clipped by 5 bases and J by 1 base, with 18 bases between them. DNA for the CDR3: TGTGCCAGCAGTGCGACACAGGGTTGGGGATCTGGGGCCAACGTCCTGACTTTC. Translating it yields CASSATQGWGSGANVLTF.

This sequence joins TRBV9 and TRBJ2-1, with TRBD2 matching 7 bases. From germline, CDR1 is SGDLS and CDR2 YYNGEE. This CDR3 comprises 14 residues. Trimming at V came to 7 bases and at J to 12 bases, leaving 16 bases not matched to a gene. The DNA for the CDR3 is TGTGCCAGCGCATCTAGCGGAGAAGGAGTGGGGCAGTTCTTC. Encoded protein: CASASSGEGVGQFF.

This clone was observed a single time. This chain connects TRBV27 to TRBJ2-3; TRBD2 agrees at 10 bases. The CDR3 has 15 amino acids. Trimming cost V 5 bases and J 2 bases; bases outside gene matches: 4. Looked up from germline, CDR1 is MNHEY and CDR2 is SMNVEV (reference sequence). The CDR3 protein is CASSLTSGITDTQYF. CDR3 coding DNA: TGTGCCAGCAGTCTTACTAGCGGGATCACAGATACGCAGTATTTT.

The chain combines TRBV9 with TRBJ2-7, with 8 bases that match TRBD2. This CDR3 has 13 amino acids. The germline V gene encodes CDR1 SGDLS and CDR2 YYNGEE. V trimming: 4 bases; J trimming: 3 bases; junction bases outside the gene matches: 3. CDR3 amino acids: CASSPGTSYEQYF. CDR3 in DNA: TGTGCCAGCAGCCCCGGGACTAGCTACGAGCAGTACTTC.

This clone was seen just once. This rearrangement joins TRBV28 to TRBJ2-1, with 8 bases identical to TRBD2. The germline gives CDR1 MDHEN, CDR2 SYDVKM. V lost 6 bases, J lost 3 bases, and 7 bases stayed unmatched. This CDR3 contains 15 residues. The CDR3 region has the DNA TGTGCCAGCAGCTCCACTAGCGGATACTACAATGAGCAGTTCTTC. This translates into CASSSTSGYYNEQFF.

V is TRBV7-2 and J is TRBJ2-5, with TRBD1 identical over 7 bases. Germline trimming cut 1 base from V and 4 bases from J; bases unmatched to any gene: 15. This CDR3 comprises 18 residues. The V gene's germline CDR1 is SGHTA and CDR2 FQGNSA. In DNA form, the CDR3 reads TGTGCCAGCAGCTTAGGCCTCGCCAGGGGGAGAGGGAGAGAGACCCAGTACTTC. This encodes CASSLGLARGRGRETQYF.

The gene calls are TRBV28 and TRBJ1-2; 7 nucleotides match TRBD1. CDR1 and CDR2 (germline): MDHEN, SYDVKM. With V trimmed by 8 bases and J by 5 bases, 11 bases remained unmatched. This CDR3 comprises 14 residues. The CDR3 coding sequence is TGTGCCAGCGGCCGAGGGGGCGGAGTGTATGGCTACACCTTC. It yields the protein CASGRGGGVYGYTF.

V gene TRBV5-1 combines with J gene TRBJ2-3; 11 bases line up with TRBD2. The J segment lost 2 bases and the V segment lost 4 bases, leaving 6 bases of the junction unmatched. The CDR3 totals 16 residues. Germline V gene data show CDR1 as SGHRS and CDR2 as YFSETQ. CDR3 residues: CASSLLAGGPTDTQYF. CDR3 nucleotides: TGCGCCAGCAGCCTGCTAGCGGGAGGCCCCACAGATACGCAGTATTTT.

The chain combines TRBV7-3 with TRBJ2-1; D gene ambiguous. V lost 1 base to trimming and J lost 4 bases, with 8 bases between them. This CDR3 contains 14 residues. CDR1 and CDR2 (germline): SGHTA, FQGTGA. The CDR3, as DNA: TGTGCCAGCAGCTTAAGTCCCGTTTACAATGAGCAGTTCTTC. This encodes CASSLSPVYNEQFF. The whole variable domain, remainder taken from reference TRBV7-3 and TRBJ2-1, is GAGVSQTPSNKVTEKGKYVELRCDPISGHTALYWYRQSLGQGPEFLIYFQGTGAADDSGLPNDRFFAVRPEGSVSTLKIQRTERGDSAVYLCASSLSPVYNEQFFGPGTRLTVL.

This rearrangement joins TRBV27 to TRBJ1-2; 8 positions match TRBD1. Germline V gene sequence: CDR1 MNHEY, CDR2 SMNVEV (reference sequence). V lost 4 bases, J lost 4 bases, and 8 bases stayed unmatched. CDR3 size: 15 residues. The CDR3 loop is CASSYSTGDPYGYTF. The CDR3 DNA follows: TGTGCCAGCAGTTATTCGACAGGGGATCCCTATGGCTACACCTTC.

This chain joins TRBV5-1 and TRBJ2-3; 15 bases fit TRBD2. Germline CDR1 SGHRS, CDR2 YFSETQ. The CDR3 has 18 amino acids. V shed 2 bases, J shed 2 bases, and the junction held 6 bases outside the gene matches. This chain's CDR3 is CASSFGTSGRLNTDTQYF. The CDR3 DNA reads TGCGCCAGCAGCTTCGGGACTAGCGGGAGGCTGAACACAGATACGCAGTATTTT.

The chain links TRBV6-4 to TRBJ2-1, with TRBD1 matching over 12 bases. Germline V lookup: CDR1 MRHNA, CDR2 SNTAGT. CDR3 length: 15 amino acids. V shed 5 bases, J shed 8 bases, and the junction held 7 bases outside the gene matches. The CDR3 loop is CASSFGTGGEDEQFF. The CDR3 bases are TGTGCCAGCAGTTTCGGGACAGGGGGCGAGGATGAGCAGTTCTTC.